This T cell receptor (beta chain) was identified in a study of cytotoxic CD8 clonotypes in ibrutinib-treated CLL. Study conclusions and caveats: T-cell clonality at baseline went above that of age-matched healthy donors and rose and fell with circulating CD8+ T-cell counts.

Concerning this clone itself: Its antigen is undetermined.

There are 16 residues in the CDR3. Per the germline V gene, CDR1 is LNHDA and CDR2 is SQIVND (reference sequence). Sequencing was performed with immunoSEQ multiplex PCR; in TCRdb, only in-frame clones are kept and a portion is missing. The repertoire holds tens of thousands of clones, with 56% as singletons. The sequenced sample was PBMCs, obtained after 24 months of ibrutinib treatment. This receptor was obtained from a human donor with chronic lymphocytic leukemia. The chain employs TRBV19 and TRBJ2-6; TRBD2 might be the D (5 bases). In nucleotides, the CDR3 is TGTACTACACCGGCGGGCCCATTCTCTGGGGCCAACGTCCTGACTTTC. Encoded protein: CTTPAGPFSGANVLTF. The whole variable domain, filled in from reference TRBV19 and TRBJ2-6, reads DGGITQSPKYLFRKEGQNVTLSCEQNLNHDAMYWYRQDPGQGLRLIYYSQIVNDFQKGDIAEGYSVSREKKESFPLTVTSAQKNPTAFYLCTTPAGPFSGANVLTFGAGSRLTVL.